Below are 31 T cell receptor beta chains sequenced from a single sample in a study of blood T cell repertoires in COVID-19. The data were produced by immunoSEQ multiplex PCR, yet TCRdb's version contains in-frame clones alone and is incomplete. The sample records 280,000 or so clones, about 91% being singletons. The sequenced sample was peripheral blood. The receptor source for this set is a woman in her twenties or thirties who had recovered from COVID-19.

The chain is built from TRBV4-1 and TRBJ2-1; 7 nucleotides align to TRBD2. CDR1 and CDR2 from the germline V gene are MGHRA and YSYEKL. V lost 0 bases and J lost 3; bases outside the gene matches: 2. There are 15 residues in the CDR3. CDR3 DNA sequence: TGCGCCAGCAGCCAAGATTCTAGCGGCTACAATGAGCAGTTCTTC. This translates into CASSQDSSGYNEQFF.

This chain connects TRBV12-3 or TRBV12-4 to TRBJ2-7; possibly TRBD1 for D (5 bases). Between the trimmed V and J ends, which lost 5 bases and 6 bases, there was a span of 14 bases. The CDR3 spans 13 residues. The CDR3 DNA is TGTGCCAGCAGTCTCGTCCCCAGGGCCGAGCAGTACTTC. Protein product: CASSLVPRAEQYF.

The chain recombines TRBV27 with TRBJ2-5; a weak D match, TRBD1 (6 bases). This CDR3 spans 14 amino acids. V was pared by 0 bases and J by 2 bases, with 7 bases between. In germline, CDR1 is MNHEY, CDR2 SMNVEV (reference sequence). CDR3 sequence reads: CASSLSGQQETQYF. The CDR3 DNA follows: TGTGCCAGCAGTTTATCGGGACAACAAGAGACCCAGTACTTC.

The J gene is TRBJ2-1, the V gene TRBV6-6; 10 bases are shared with TRBD1. This CDR3 comprises 15 residues. CDR1 and CDR2 from the germline V gene are MNHNY and SVGAGI (reference sequence). V was clipped by 2 bases and J by 4 bases; unmatched bases: 2. In nucleotides, the CDR3 is TGTGCCAGCAGTTACCTGGGACAGGGGTACAATGAGCAGTTCTTC. Its translation: CASSYLGQGYNEQFF.

The chain combines TRBV7-2 with TRBJ1-1; no clear D gene. Trimming pared 1 base from V and 5 bases from J, leaving 8 bases between. CDR1 is SGHTA, CDR2 FQGNSA, per germline. This CDR3 spans 13 amino acids. CDR3 sequence reads: CASSLEAGTEAFF. The CDR3 bases are TGTGCCAGCAGCTTAGAGGCGGGGACTGAAGCTTTCTTT.

The chain couples TRBV28 to TRBJ1-5; 11 bases are a match to TRBD1. Germline loops: CDR1 MDHEN, CDR2 SYDVKM. The CDR3 consists of 17 residues. J lost 0 bases, V lost 6 bases, and 7 bases had no gene match. CDR3: CASRRDRGTYSNQPQHF. The CDR3 coding sequence is TGTGCCAGCAGAAGGGACAGGGGGACGTATAGCAATCAGCCCCAGCATTTT. Full variable domain (outside the CDR3, taken from reference TRBV28 and TRBJ1-5): DVKVTQSSRYLVKRTGEKVFLECVQDMDHENMFWYRQDPGLGLRLIYFSYDVKMKEKGDIPEGYSVSREKKERFSLILESASTNQTSMYLCASRRDRGTYSNQPQHFGDGTRLSIL.

The chain recombines TRBV27 with TRBJ1-2, with 12 bases lining up with TRBD1. Germline V lookup: CDR1 MNHEY, CDR2 SMNVEV (reference sequence). Trimming cost V 4 bases and J 6 bases; bases outside gene matches: 9. The CDR3 covers 16 residues. The CDR3 nucleotides read TGTGCCAGCAGTTCCTATGCGGGACAGGGGGCTGATGGCTACACCTTC. Translating it yields CASSSYAGQGADGYTF.

V and J are TRBV5-8 and TRBJ2-7; 7 nucleotides agree with TRBD1. J was trimmed by 0 bases and V by 4 bases; bases with no gene match: 4. This CDR3 contains 14 residues. CDR1 SGHTS and CDR2 YDEGEE come from the germline V gene. The CDR3 region is CASSPDRSSYEQYF. The CDR3 DNA reads TGTGCCAGCAGCCCGGACAGGAGCTCCTACGAGCAGTACTTC.

The chain uses TRBV7-9 and TRBJ1-4; tentative D call: TRBD1 (5 bases). V dropped 4 bases and J dropped 5 bases, with 17 bases sitting between them. Germline CDR1 is SEHNR and CDR2 is FQNEAQ (reference sequence). This CDR3 spans 16 amino acids. CDR3 in DNA: TGTGCCAGCAGCTCGGCAGTTACAGGAAAAAATGAAAAACTGTTTTTT. Amino acids: CASSSAVTGKNEKLFF.

J is TRBJ2-1 and V is TRBV2; TRBD1 might be the D (6 bases). The CDR3 runs 14 residues. Germline V gives CDR1 SNHLY, CDR2 FYNNEI. The V end was cut by 8 bases, the J end by 2 bases, with 13 bases between. CDR3 residues: CASSTGTTYNEQFF. The CDR3, as DNA: TGTGCCAGCTCGACCGGGACAACCTACAATGAGCAGTTCTTC.

This chain uses TRBV7-9 with TRBJ1-2; D is unresolved. There are 13 residues in the CDR3. V was shortened by 4 bases and J by 1 base, with 7 bases between the two germline ends. The V gene's germline CDR1 is SEHNR and CDR2 FQNEAQ (reference sequence). The CDR3 loop is CASSSGVNYGYTF. The CDR3 region has the DNA TGTGCCAGCAGCTCCGGGGTTAACTATGGCTACACCTTC.

The chain uses TRBV4-1 and TRBJ2-7; a weak D match, TRBD1 (5 bases). Trimming removed 0 bases at V and 3 bases at J, with 12 bases between. The CDR3 consists of 15 residues. Germline-derived CDR1 and CDR2 are MGHRA and YSYEKL. The CDR3 bases are TGCGCCAGCAGCCAAGACAGGGTGGGTCTCTACGAGCAGTACTTC. Its translation: CASSQDRVGLYEQYF.

This clone occurred once. V usage is TRBV5-1 and J usage is TRBJ2-2, with D possibly matching TRBD2 (6 bases). The CDR3 loop spans 15 amino acids. V lost 7 bases, J lost 7 bases, and 20 bases lay in between. Germline V gene data show CDR1 as SGHRS and CDR2 as YFSETQ. CDR3 region: CASSPGDGRGGELFF. CDR3 coding DNA: TGCGCCAGCTCCCCGGGGGACGGCCGGGGCGGGGAGCTGTTTTTT.

The chain carries TRBV2 and TRBJ2-7; 7 nucleotides line up with TRBD1. This CDR3 contains 14 residues. From germline, CDR1 is SNHLY and CDR2 FYNNEI. Trimming took 3 bases from V and 4 from J; bases not matched to a gene: 6. The CDR3 DNA reads TGTGCCAGCAGTGAGGGACAGCTCAATTACGAGCAGTACTTC. Encoded protein: CASSEGQLNYEQYF.

The gene calls are TRBV25-1 and TRBJ2-1, with 10 bases that match TRBD1. The length of the CDR3 is 15 residues. CDR1 is MGHDK, CDR2 SYGVNS, per germline. J lost 7 bases, V lost 2 bases, and 5 bases had no gene match. CDR3 residues: CASSERQGARNEQFF. CDR3 DNA sequence: TGTGCCAGCAGTGAACGACAGGGGGCTCGAAATGAGCAGTTCTTC.

The CDR3 protein is CASSSGDRGSGNTIYF. The CDR3 nucleotides are TGCGCCAGCAGCTCGGGTGACAGGGGTTCGGGAAACACCATATATTTT. The rearrangement uses TRBV5-1 and TRBJ1-3, with 8 positions matching TRBD1. Germline V lookup: CDR1 SGHRS, CDR2 YFSETQ. The V segment lost 3 bases and the J segment 4 bases; nucleotides outside the gene matches: 9. This CDR3 has 16 residues.

This clone has only one observation. This chain uses TRBV5-1 with TRBJ2-2, with 10 nucleotides matching TRBD2. The CDR3 totals 16 residues. Germline loops: CDR1 SGHRS, CDR2 YFSETQ. Losses at the gene ends were 3 bases for V and 5 bases for J; bases not matched to a gene: 7. CDR3 sequence: CASSSLGLAATGELFF. In DNA form, the CDR3 reads TGCGCCAGCAGCTCCCTTGGACTAGCGGCGACCGGGGAGCTGTTTTTT.

For this clone: Other DNA sequences in this sample translate to the same CDR3. The chain uses TRBV5-1 and TRBJ2-5; D not resolved. Trimming left V 0 bases short and J 2 bases short, with 5 bases between. Per the germline V gene, CDR1 is SGHRS and CDR2 is YFSETQ. This CDR3 is built from 13 residues. CDR3 in amino acids: CASSLGTQETQYF. In DNA form, the CDR3 reads TGCGCCAGCAGCTTGGGAACTCAAGAGACCCAGTACTTC.

The rearrangement links TRBV5-1 to TRBJ2-4, with TRBD1 matching over 7 bases. The CDR3 is made up of 15 amino acids. CDR1 and CDR2 from the germline V gene are SGHRS and YFSETQ. The ends lost 4 bases at V and 5 bases at J; junction bases unmatched: 9. The CDR3 protein is CASSQQGSFENIQYF. CDR3 DNA: TGCGCCAGCAGCCAACAGGGGTCGTTCGAAAACATTCAGTACTTC. Full variable domain (remainder filled in from reference TRBV5-1 and TRBJ2-4): KAGVTQTPRYLIKTRGQQVTLSCSPISGHRSVSWYQQTPGQGLQFLFEYFSETQRNKGNFPGRFSGRQFSNSRSEMNVSTLELGDSALYLCASSQQGSFENIQYFGAGTRLSVL.

The chain combines TRBV9 with TRBJ1-1, with a possible D match to TRBD1 (6 bases). V was clipped by 7 bases and J by 4 bases, with 14 bases between them. The length of the CDR3 is 13 residues. In germline, CDR1 is SGDLS, CDR2 YYNGEE. CDR3 DNA sequence: TGTGCCAGCTCTTCGAGGGGGACCACTGAAGCTTTCTTT. Its translation is CASSSRGTTEAFF.

V and J are TRBV27 and TRBJ1-6; 8 bases line up with TRBD1. Germline CDR1 and CDR2: MNHEY and SMNVEV (reference sequence). Trimming at V came to 4 bases and at J to 8 bases, leaving 7 bases not matched to a gene. CDR3 size: 15 residues. CDR3 amino acids: CASSSTGTGHSPLHF. The CDR3 DNA follows: TGTGCCAGCAGTTCGACCGGGACAGGTCATTCACCCCTCCACTTT.

The chain joins TRBV7-2 to TRBJ2-3; a weak D match, TRBD1 (6 bases). The CDR3 consists of 17 residues. CDR1 is SGHTA and CDR2 is FQGNSA in the germline V gene. V lost 1 base, J lost 8 bases, and 22 bases lay in between. The DNA for the CDR3 is TGTGCCAGCAGCTTAGGGTTCCGGGACAATTACAGAGTTACGCAGTATTTT. It specifies CASSLGFRDNYRVTQYF.

The CDR3 spells CASSRGRVALLLAKNIQYF. The CDR3 DNA sequence: TGTGCCAGCAGTCGAGGCCGGGTCGCACTGCTACTAGCCAAAAACATTCAGTACTTC. The chain links TRBV28 to TRBJ2-4; D is unresolved. In germline, CDR1 is MDHEN, CDR2 SYDVKM. The CDR3 has 19 residues. V was cut by 5 bases and J by 0 bases, with 23 bases left in between.

The chain employs TRBV18 and TRBJ2-7, with D unclear. Deletions cut 1 base from V and 1 base from J, with 11 bases between. CDR3 size: 15 residues. CDR1 KGHSH and CDR2 LQKENI come from the germline V gene. As DNA, the CDR3 is TGTGCCAGCTCACCACGGCTCGCTTCTTCCTACGAGCAGTACTTC. The encoded protein is CASSPRLASSYEQYF.

This sequence joins TRBV9 and TRBJ1-2, with 8 nucleotides matching TRBD1. The CDR3 extends over 14 amino acids. Germline V gene lookup returns CDR1 SGDLS and CDR2 YYNGEE. The trim removed 4 bases at V and 3 bases at J, leaving 5 bases unmatched. The CDR3 coding sequence is TGTGCCAGCAGCCTCGACAGGGGAGACTATGGCTACACCTTC. As protein: CASSLDRGDYGYTF.

The chain employs TRBV9 and TRBJ1-6; D gene unclear. V dropped 0 bases and J dropped 7 bases, with 11 bases sitting between them. The CDR3 has 15 amino acids. Germline CDR1 SGDLS, CDR2 YYNGEE. The DNA for the CDR3 is TGTGCCAGCAGCGTAGACGGCAGGAAAAATTCACCCCTCCACTTT. This sequence encodes CASSVDGRKNSPLHF.

V usage is TRBV6-5 and J usage is TRBJ2-7; D gene ambiguous. Trimming removed 0 bases at V and 4 bases at J, with 16 bases between. CDR1 is MNHEY and CDR2 is SVGAGI in the germline V gene. The CDR3 totals 16 residues. CDR3 nucleotide sequence: TGTGCCAGCAGTTACTCGTCACAGTTACATGTTTACGAGCAGTACTTC. Its translation: CASSYSSQLHVYEQYF.

The chain uses TRBV28 and TRBJ2-7, with TRBD1 matching over 9 bases. The ends lost 5 bases at V and 3 bases at J; junction bases unmatched: 5. The CDR3 sequence is 14 residues long. Germline CDR1 reads MDHEN; CDR2 reads SYDVKM. CDR3 sequence reads: CASSGTGWYYEQYF. CDR3 nucleotide sequence: TGTGCCAGCAGTGGGACAGGGTGGTACTACGAGCAGTACTTC.

The chain recombines TRBV20-1 with TRBJ1-1; D unclear. The CDR3 spans 11 residues. Germline values: CDR1 DFQATT, CDR2 SNEGSKA (reference sequence). The ends were cut back, 1 base at V and 10 bases at J, with 10 bases in the middle. The CDR3 sequence is CSARVREGAFF. The CDR3 coding sequence is TGCAGTGCTAGAGTCCGGGAGGGAGCTTTCTTT.

This chain connects TRBV28 to TRBJ2-7; 10 bases are a match to TRBD1. The CDR3 totals 14 residues. V lost 7 bases and J lost 5; bases outside the gene matches: 8. The germline gives CDR1 MDHEN, CDR2 SYDVKM. The CDR3 DNA is TGTGCCAGCATCCCGGGACAGGGGATCCACGAGCAGTACTTC. As protein: CASIPGQGIHEQYF.

This clone is a singleton in its sample. The chain is built from TRBV2 and TRBJ1-2, with TRBD1 matching 10 bases. The V and J ends lost 4 bases and 3 bases, in that order; junction bases with no gene match: 2. The CDR3 sequence is 14 residues long. Germline values: CDR1 SNHLY, CDR2 FYNNEI. The CDR3 protein is CASSATGGDYGYTF. CDR3 DNA sequence: TGTGCCAGCAGTGCGACAGGGGGCGACTATGGCTACACCTTC.